What follows are 25 T cell receptor gamma chains derived from one specimen sequenced in a study of fetal and pediatric gammadelta thymocytes. TCRdb reprocessed the reads through CATT. The sample contains approximately 220 gamma-chain clones, around 1.2% of which appear only once. Input material: Vgamma9Vdelta2 gamma-delta T cells from the thymus. This sample's subset: sorted CD3+gammadeltaTCR+Vgamma9+Vdelta2+ thymocytes. These receptors were obtained from a child who underwent cardiac surgery and was recorded as healthy.

This clone ranks as large. This chain links TRGV9 with TRGJ1 or TRGJ2. CDR1 and CDR2 (germline): GITISATS, ISYDGTV (reference sequence). This CDR3 comprises 16 residues. J lost 4 bases, V lost 3 bases, and 15 bases had no gene match. CDR3: CALWETDEGGYYKKLF. In nucleotides, the CDR3 is TGTGCCTTGTGGGAGACCGATGAAGGGGGGTATTATAAGAAACTCTTT.

Worth noting for this clone: A far larger clone is off by one base, so a read error is likely. This sample also contains other DNA sequences that code for the same CDR3. The V call is TRGV9, the J call TRGJP. CDR1 GITISATS and CDR2 ISYDGTV come from the germline V gene (reference sequence). The CDR3 is made up of 16 amino acids. Trimming cost V 2 bases and J 7 bases; bases outside gene matches: 5. The CDR3 reads CALWEELELGKKIKVF. Written as DNA, the CDR3 is TGTGCCTTGTGGGAGGAATTGGAGTTGGGCAAAAAAATCAAGGTATTT.

About this clone itself: Translating this DNA gives a protein that differs at residue 6 from the TCRdb one, which belongs to a much larger clone; a read error is likely, and the protein shown is this translation. The chain recombines TRGV9 with TRGJP2. With 2 bases clipped from V and 4 bases from J, the junction kept 10 bases outside the gene matches. From germline, CDR1 is GITISATS and CDR2 ISYDGTV (reference sequence). The CDR3 totals 16 residues. CDR3: CALWEGRIISDWIKTF. In DNA form, the CDR3 reads TGTGCCTTGTGGGAGGGGCGGATTATTAGTGATTGGATCAAGACGTTT.

This clone came up a few times. This DNA translates differently at residue 4 from the TCRdb protein, which is that of a much larger clone; a read error is likely, and the protein shown is the DNA's own translation. This rearrangement joins TRGV2 to TRGJP2. The CDR3 loop spans 12 amino acids. The germline gives CDR1 EGSNGY, CDR2 YDSYNSKV. Written as DNA, the CDR3 is TGTGCCACCAGGGAAATTTGGAGGATCAAGACGTTT. Its translation is CATREIWRIKTF.

This clone is classed as large. The chain recombines TRGV9 with TRGJP. CDR3 size: 15 residues. In germline, CDR1 is GITISATS, CDR2 ISYDGTV (reference sequence). With 1 base clipped from V and 6 bases from J, the junction kept 0 bases outside the gene matches. The CDR3 region is CALWEVELGKKIKVF. The CDR3, as DNA: TGTGCCTTGTGGGAGGTAGAGTTGGGCAAAAAAATCAAGGTATTT.

Of note for this clone: TCRdb has a much larger clone's protein, which differs at residue 6 from the translation of this DNA, likely because of a read error; what is shown is the protein translated from the DNA. This chain connects TRGV10 to TRGJ1 or TRGJ2. TRGV10 is an ORF for which the function is uncertain. V lost 8 bases to trimming and J lost 1 base; unmatched junction nucleotides: 6. The CDR3 contains 13 residues. The CDR3 sequence: CAAWVRNYYKKLF. CDR3 DNA: TGTGCTGCGTGGGTACGTAATTATTATAAGAAACTCTTT.

Relative to its sample, this clone is large. V gene TRGV9 combines with J gene TRGJP. CDR3 length: 16 amino acids. Germline values: CDR1 GITISATS, CDR2 ISYDGTV (reference sequence). V lost 5 bases to trimming and J lost 4 bases; unmatched junction nucleotides: 5. CDR3 in amino acids: CALWAKQELGKKIKVF. The CDR3 DNA reads TGTGCCTTGTGGGCCAAACAAGAGTTGGGCAAAAAAATCAAGGTATTT.

Regarding this clone: TCRdb assigns this DNA the protein of a much larger clone, which departs from its translation at residue 5; this likely reflects a read error, and the protein shown comes from translating the DNA. The gene calls are TRGV10 and TRGJP1. TRGV10 is noted as an ORF with a role that remains uncertain. The CDR3 length is 17 residues. The V segment lost 8 bases and the J segment 9 bases; nucleotides outside the gene matches: 22. The CDR3 DNA is TGTGCTGCGTGGAATTATGAAGGCTCCTCCGCTCGTTGGTTCAAGATATTT. It yields the protein CAAWNYEGSSARWFKIF.

This clone is hyperexpanded in the sample. The chain joins TRGV4 to TRGJ1 or TRGJ2. Germline CDR1 and CDR2: EGSTGY and YDSYTSSV. The CDR3 runs to 14 residues. The J segment lost 1 base and the V segment lost 6 bases, leaving 9 bases of the junction unmatched. For the CDR3, the DNA is TGTGCCACCTGGCCCAATCCCAATTATTATAAGAAACTCTTT. Translating gives CATWPNPNYYKKLF.

To note about this clone: TCRdb lists the protein of a much larger clone for this DNA, which differs at residue 14, so this is likely a read error; the protein given here is translated from the DNA itself. This sequence joins TRGV9 and TRGJP. Per the germline V gene, CDR1 is GITISATS and CDR2 is ISYDGTV (reference sequence). The CDR3 covers 16 residues. CDR3 sequence (DNA): TGTGCCTTGTGGGAGACCAAAGAGTTGGGCAAAAAAATCGAGGTATTT. Protein product: CALWETKELGKKIEVF.

The rearrangement joins TRGV9 to TRGJP. The J gene, missing from TCRdb, was assigned here through DNA to germline matching. There are 18 residues in the CDR3. The J segment lost 16 bases and the V segment lost 6 bases, leaving 24 bases of the junction unmatched. Germline CDR1 is GITISATS and CDR2 is ISYDGTV (reference sequence). CDR3 loop: CALWRAHGELGKKKIKVF. CDR3 nucleotides: TGTGCCTTGTGGAGGGCCCACGGGGAGTTGGGCAAAAAAAAAATCAAGGTATTT.

Only a few counts were recorded for this clone. The protein that TCRdb holds for this DNA derives from a much larger clone and differs from the translated DNA at residue 3, which likely indicates a read error; the protein shown here is translated from the DNA. This chain connects TRGV9 to TRGJ1 or TRGJ2. This CDR3 is built from 16 residues. Germline CDR1 reads GITISATS; CDR2 reads ISYDGTV (reference sequence). CDR3: CAMWETDEGGYYKKLF. The CDR3 coding sequence is TGTGCCATGTGGGAGACCGATGAAGGGGGGTATTATAAGAAACTCTTT.

This clone rates as hyperexpanded. V gene TRGV8 combines with J gene TRGJ1 or TRGJ2. V was clipped by 7 bases and J by 1 base; unmatched bases: 10. Germline CDR1 reads VENAVY; CDR2 reads YDSYNSRV. The CDR3 consists of 14 residues. The CDR3 nucleotides are TGTGCCACCTGCCCCAATGGAAATTATTATAAGAAACTCTTT. The encoded protein is CATCPNGNYYKKLF.

This clone is labeled as hyperexpanded. The chain links TRGV3 to TRGJP. Germline CDR1 and CDR2: VTNTFY and YDVSTARD (reference sequence). The ends lost 0 bases at V and 4 bases at J; junction bases unmatched: 0. The CDR3 length is 16 residues. CDR3 nucleotides: TGTGCCACCTGGGACAGGCAAGAGTTGGGCAAAAAAATCAAGGTATTT. Its protein is CATWDRQELGKKIKVF.

By share, this clone ranks as large. The chain couples TRGV9 to TRGJP. CDR3 size: 17 residues. Germline trimming cut 0 bases from V and 9 bases from J; bases unmatched to any gene: 8. Germline loops: CDR1 GITISATS, CDR2 ISYDGTV (reference sequence). DNA of the CDR3: TGTGCCTTGTGGGAGGTGCAGGAATGGTTGGGCAAAAAAATCAAGGTATTT. Translation: CALWEVQEWLGKKIKVF.

By proportion, this clone is hyperexpanded (1% or more). This same CDR3 is encoded by further DNA sequences in the sample. The V and J genes are TRGV9 and TRGJ1 or TRGJ2. Germline V gene data show CDR1 as GITISATS and CDR2 as ISYDGTV (reference sequence). This CDR3 is 13 amino acids long. With V trimmed by 4 bases and J by 6 bases, 9 bases remained unmatched. The CDR3 sequence: CALWDHPIYKKLF. DNA for the CDR3: TGTGCCTTGTGGGACCATCCGATTTATAAGAAACTCTTT.

In its sample, this clone ranks as large. The chain recombines TRGV9 with TRGJP. With V trimmed by 3 bases and J by 7 bases, 6 bases remained unmatched. The germline V gene encodes CDR1 GITISATS and CDR2 ISYDGTV (reference sequence). This CDR3 has 16 residues. The CDR3 bases are TGTGCCTTGTGGGAGCCCTCCGAGTTGGGCAAAAAAATCAAGGTATTT. This sequence encodes CALWEPSELGKKIKVF.

This clone has more than one count but fewer than ten. This likely reflects a read error, since a far larger clone is one base away. This CDR3 is also generated by other DNA sequences in the sample. The chain links TRGV9 to TRGJ1 or TRGJ2. Germline CDR1 reads GITISATS; CDR2 reads ISYDGTV (reference sequence). This CDR3 comprises 17 residues. Unmatched junction bases numbered 15, after V lost 4 bases and J lost 0 bases. Here the CDR3 DNA reads TGTGCCTTGTGGGACAAGGACCGGGGTCCGAATTATTATAAGAAACTCTTT. Its protein is CALWDKDRGPNYYKKLF.

This clone came up a few times. TCRdb lists the protein of a much larger clone for this DNA, which differs at residue 3, so this is likely a read error; the protein given here is translated from the DNA itself. V and J are TRGV9 and TRGJ1 or TRGJ2. The CDR3 totals 15 residues. Germline V gene lookup returns CDR1 GITISATS and CDR2 ISYDGTV (reference sequence). The CDR3 DNA reads TGTGCCTGGTGGGAGGTAAATGGGAATTATTATAAGAAACTCTTT. Its protein is CAWWEVNGNYYKKLF.

This clone rates as large. This chain uses TRGV9 with TRGJP. The V gene end was trimmed by 2 bases and the J gene end by 8 bases; junction bases not matched to a gene: 0. The V gene's germline CDR1 is GITISATS and CDR2 ISYDGTV (reference sequence). This CDR3 has 14 residues. The CDR3 DNA follows: TGTGCCTTGTGGGAGGAGTTGGGCAAAAAAATCAAGGTATTT. It yields the protein CALWEELGKKIKVF.

This clone is hyperexpanded (1% or more) in the sample. V and J are TRGV9 and TRGJP2. Germline V gene lookup returns CDR1 GITISATS and CDR2 ISYDGTV (reference sequence). CDR3 size: 10 residues. Trimming cost V 11 bases and J 6 bases; bases outside gene matches: 3. The CDR3 loop is CAWGDWIKTF. The DNA of the CDR3 is TGTGCCTGGGGTGATTGGATCAAGACGTTT.

Note on this clone: For this DNA, TCRdb reports the protein of a much larger clone, which diverges at residue 5, most likely from a read error; the protein presented here is translated directly from the DNA. The chain employs TRGV10 and TRGJ1 or TRGJ2. TRGV10 has ORF status, its function being uncertain. This CDR3 has 10 amino acids. Germline trimming cut 8 bases from V and 6 bases from J; bases unmatched to any gene: 2. CDR3 region: CAAWGYKKLF. CDR3 DNA sequence: TGTGCTGCGTGGGGTTATAAGAAACTCTTT.

Turning to this clone: A single base is all that separates this from a far larger clone, so a read error is likely. At the DNA level, this CDR3 is encoded by other sequences in the same sample as well. The rearrangement joins TRGV9 to TRGJ1 or TRGJ2. V was pared by 0 bases and J by 5 bases, with 10 bases of the junction left unmatched. The CDR3 is 15 amino acids. Germline CDR1 and CDR2: GITISATS and ISYDGTV (reference sequence). The DNA of the CDR3 is TGTGCCTTGTGGGAGGTGCACGGGCCCAATTATAAGAAACTCTTT. Residues: CALWEVHGPNYKKLF.

By proportion, this clone is large. The chain employs TRGV9 and TRGJP. Germline V gene sequence: CDR1 GITISATS, CDR2 ISYDGTV (reference sequence). The CDR3 covers 16 residues. V dropped 3 bases and J dropped 3; count of bases not matched to a gene: 2. CDR3 protein: CALWETQELGKKIKVF. The DNA for the CDR3 is TGTGCCTTGTGGGAGACGCAAGAGTTGGGCAAAAAAATCAAGGTATTT.

The V call is TRGV9, the J call TRGJP. The J segment lost 4 bases and the V segment lost 0 bases, leaving 12 bases of the junction unmatched. Germline V gives CDR1 GITISATS, CDR2 ISYDGTV (reference sequence). The CDR3 covers 20 residues. The chain's CDR3 is CALWEVQPHRQELGKKIKVF. DNA of the CDR3: TGTGCCTTGTGGGAGGTGCAACCTCACCGTCAAGAGTTGGGCAAAAAAATCAAGGTATTT.